Listed here is a single T cell receptor (beta chain). This clone was seen repeatedly, ten times or more. Which antigen it targets is not known. Per-nucleotide qualities are absent, and no much larger clonotype sits a single base away. These data come from a study of beta chain features in type 1 diabetes (dated by TCRdb to the late 2010s). About the full investigation: Mean age, gender distribution, total cell number and subset yield were not different between patients and healthy donors. A total of some 110 million sorted cells were examined across all samples, and a strong correlation was observed between cell number per subset and RNA yield. The study compared TCRB repertoires of sorted circulating CD4+ T cell subsets between recently diagnosed type 1 diabetes patients and matched healthy donors. Naive and central memory subsets were obtained from all 28 donors, but regulatory and stem cell-like memory subsets were isolated from only 8 patients and 8 healthy donors. On the study overall, not on this receptor specifically: The naive, central memory and regulatory TCRB repertoires appeared to resemble one another more closely among patients than among healthy donors. At VDJ recombination sites, patients with type 1 diabetes made fewer insertions and deleted more nucleotides, a pattern implying thymic rearrangement abnormalities. Because small numbers of individuals were included in the HLA sub-analyses, any influence of HLA type on TCRB rearrangement was left unresolved. In all four CD4+ subsets, TCRB CDR3 length was moderately but significantly shorter in type 1 diabetes patients. Shorter templates might have been favored by PCR, but patient and control samples were amplified and corrected together, so both groups would have been affected equally by any skew. Because cDNA was sequenced instead of genomic DNA, activated cells with high expression could be over-represented, although the groups did not differ in activation or CD3 levels.

Each donor gave one peripheral blood draw, around 100 mL on average, collected into heparinised tubes. A BD FACSAria II was used to sort naive, central memory, regulatory and stem cell-like memory CD4+ T cells with a panel that included CD45RO, CCR7, CD25, CD127, CD95 and CD27. Purity was above 95% for every sorted population. PBMCs were isolated right away by Lymphoprep density gradient centrifugation and were stained directly, without culture. So that batch effects would be minimized, each experiment stained and sorted samples in pairs, pairing one healthy donor with one patient. The entire amount of isolated RNA was reverse transcribed using the High Capacity cDNA Reverse Transcription Kit, so the sequenced TCRB transcripts were expressed ones. Deep immunoSEQ sequencing was performed on naive, central memory and regulatory T cell samples, with an average of around 3.4 million total reads per sample. After sorted cells were lysed in RLT buffer, RNA was extracted with DNase-treated RNeasy Micro or Mini kits, with the choice depending on cell number. To prevent cross-contamination, each cell subset was processed individually, whereas patient and healthy donor samples were processed jointly. The immunoSEQ multiplex PCR was used to amplify TCRB sequences from cDNA, yielding 87-bp fragments that span the CDR3 region. The amplicons were sequenced using the Illumina HiSeq platform. The paper's data handling went like this. Synthetic template baselines were used to correct PCR bias computationally, reads within Hamming distance 2 were collapsed together, and singletons that could not be merged were discarded. Reads were aligned to IMGT to assign V, D and J genes, CDR3 length, and insertions or deletions at six rearrangement sites. Within each subset, clonotype counts were normalized to sorted cell number, and only after that were true diversity and Gini coefficients computed with the tcR R package. Repertoire sharing was quantified using the overlap coefficient calculated on TCRB nucleotide sequences. TCRdb stores this immuneACCESS table with in-frame sequences only. Part of the clones is absent; in the studies checked, under half of the shortfall reflects unresolved V genes, and no reason is known for the rest. V and J calls and clone size are copied from that table; D and trimming were computed from the DNA. Across this sample there are around 150,000 clones, with about 8.1% seen only once. The ten largest clones add up to 0.45% to 0.55% of the sample.

Sequencing was performed on central memory CD4+ T cells from blood. The clonotype originates from a woman in her late teens or twenties with type 1 diabetes.

In nucleotides, the sequence is TGTGCCAGCAGTCGCCCCACAGGGGTTGATCAGCCCCAGCATTTT. The resulting protein is CASSRPTGVDQPQHF. The V and J genes are TRBV6-6 and TRBJ1-5, with TRBD1 identical over 7 junction bases. Relative to germline, V is missing 5 bases and J is missing 5 bases, with 9 bases of the junction outside any gene match. Taken from cysteine to phenylalanine, the CDR3 has 15 residues. Only the CDR3 part of the read is kept: 45 bases, read in frame from the first base. According to the germline V gene (reference sequence), CDR1 reads MNHNY and CDR2 reads SVGAGI.